This T cell receptor beta chain was profiled in a study of cytomegalovirus exposure and HLA in healthy donors. This clone was counted once. Antigen: not known. This CDR3 is built from 15 residues. Germline CDR1 MGHRA, CDR2 YSYEKL. V lost 4 bases to trimming and J lost 3 bases; unmatched junction nucleotides: 6. Study outcomes and limitations: In an earlier analysis, most TCR beta V segments were productive about 87% or about 30% of the time. V- and J-gene trimming in TCR beta was tied to a missense DCLRE1C variant by an analysis performed later. Several of the most significant clusters appeared, in a later analysis, to be linked to common viral pathogens.

It was with 60 Vbeta and 13 Jbeta primers that the PCR ran. Using immunoSEQ multiplex PCR, the repertoire was profiled, and TCRdb retains in-frame clones only, with some absent. The table records over 200,000 clones, 82% of them present only once. This rearrangement joins TRBV4-1 to TRBJ1-2; 9 nucleotides line up with TRBD1. The specimen sequenced was PBMCs. The source is a woman between 35 and 50 years old in good health and CMV-seropositive. CDR3 bases: TGCGCCAGCAGCCTGGGGACAGGGTCAGACTATGGCTACACCTTC. It specifies CASSLGTGSDYGYTF.